This TCR beta chain was profiled in a study of cytomegalovirus exposure and HLA in healthy donors. Study results and caveats: The study dropped some indistinguishable V segments, TRBV6-2 and TRBV6-3 among them. Researchers counted some 150 TCR beta chains as cytomegalovirus-associated. Sequencing likely generated an artifact that appeared as a cluster of highly shared sequence variants.

With respect to this clone: Its antigen is as yet unknown.

PCR primers comprised 60 Vbeta and 13 Jbeta primers. The authors' processing: Later, an analysis found 75 million to 100 million unique TCR beta chains, and around 12 million of these were shared. Libraries were prepared by immunoSEQ multiplex PCR; TCRdb keeps only in-frame clonotypes and omits some of them. V, J and clone size are those of that table, while D and trimming were read from the DNA. The repertoire includes about 250,000 clones, more than 70% of them detected once, and 0.4% to 0.6% sits in the top ten. Unmatched junction bases numbered 4, after V lost 1 base and J lost 6 bases. CDR3 size: 16 residues. In germline, CDR1 is LNHDA, CDR2 SQIVND (reference sequence).

The sample taken for sequencing was PBMCs. The clonotype originates from a boy aged 5 to 17 in good health and CMV-seronegative. V is TRBV19 and J is TRBJ2-4; 12 positions match TRBD1. Here the CDR3 DNA reads TGTGCCAGTAGTATAGGGGGGACAGGGGGCTTAAACATTCAGTACTTC. The encoded protein is CASSIGGTGGLNIQYF.